The 10 T cell receptor beta chains given below trace back to one sample, sequenced in a study of T cell clonotyping in hematopoietic cell transplantation. Profiling relied on immunoSEQ multiplex PCR, and the TCRdb table lists in-frame clones only, not all of them. This table holds around 28,000 clones, roughly 91% found once. Indicated time point: recipient sample about 28 days before transplant, after cytoreduction. The sample here was peripheral blood mononuclear cells, taken before stem cell transplant. The receptors shown here come from a man in his forties or fifties with acute myeloid leukemia. Some clones in this sample may be carry-over from other donors' samples.

This chain connects TRBV4-3 to TRBJ2-3, with 9 bases aligning to TRBD1. With V trimmed by 2 bases and J by 6 bases, 9 bases remained unmatched. CDR3 length equals 16 residues. Germline lookup yields CDR1 LGHNA and CDR2 YSLEER. CDR3 loop: CASSQRRRQGGDTQYF. CDR3 in DNA: TGCGCCAGCAGCCAACGGAGGAGACAGGGGGGCGATACGCAGTATTTT.

This clone was counted a few times. The rearrangement joins TRBV28 to TRBJ1-4; D gene unclear. This CDR3 contains 14 residues. Germline V gives CDR1 MDHEN, CDR2 SYDVKM. V shed 2 bases and J shed 7 bases, with 11 bases lying between them. The CDR3 loop reads CASSLDVSSEKLFF. In DNA form, the CDR3 reads TGTGCCAGCAGTTTAGACGTTTCGAGTGAAAAACTGTTTTTT.

The V call is TRBV28, the J call TRBJ2-1; 12 bases fit TRBD2. This CDR3 has 18 amino acids. Losses at the gene ends were 3 bases for V and 9 bases for J; bases not matched to a gene: 15. Germline V lookup: CDR1 MDHEN, CDR2 SYDVKM. CDR3 region: CASSFSSGRAEGGSEQFF. As DNA, the CDR3 is TGTGCCAGCAGTTTTTCTAGCGGGAGGGCCGAAGGTGGTAGTGAGCAGTTCTTC.

The chain carries TRBV28 and TRBJ2-1; D is ambiguous. The length of the CDR3 is 12 residues. With 5 bases removed from V and 8 bases from J, the gap between germline ends came to 10 bases. The germline gives CDR1 MDHEN, CDR2 SYDVKM. The CDR3 loop is CASSPPGHEQFF. In DNA form, the CDR3 reads TGTGCCAGCAGTCCTCCCGGGCATGAGCAGTTCTTC.

The rearrangement joins TRBV28 to TRBJ1-2, with 8 positions matching TRBD1. CDR1 is MDHEN, CDR2 SYDVKM, per germline. CDR3 size: 13 residues. V was pared by 5 bases and J by 8 bases, with 7 bases of the junction left unmatched. CDR3 sequence: CASSPQGARGYTF. The CDR3 DNA reads as TGTGCCAGCAGTCCTCAGGGGGCGAGGGGCTACACCTTC.

This clone has more than one count but fewer than ten. The chain couples TRBV27 to TRBJ1-2, with D maybe TRBD1 (6 bases). The V end lost 5 bases, the J end lost 6 bases, and 13 bases lay between the germline ends. Germline loops: CDR1 MNHEY, CDR2 SMNVEV (reference sequence). The CDR3 spans 13 residues. CDR3 region: CASSQTGNNGYTF. In DNA form, the CDR3 reads TGTGCCAGCAGTCAAACAGGGAACAATGGCTACACCTTC.

The chain couples TRBV28 to TRBJ1-4, with 11 bases matching TRBD1. With 10 bases clipped from V and 6 bases from J, the junction kept 1 base outside the gene matches. The CDR3 totals 12 residues. Germline V gives CDR1 MDHEN, CDR2 SYDVKM. CDR3 protein: CATGQGDEKLFF. In DNA, the CDR3 is TGTGCCACGGGACAGGGGGATGAAAAACTGTTTTTT.

This chain joins TRBV11-2 and TRBJ2-3; D not certain. Deletions cut 1 base from V and 2 bases from J, with 10 bases between. This CDR3 comprises 15 residues. In germline, CDR1 is SGHAT, CDR2 FQNNGV. The CDR3 coding sequence is TGTGCCAGCAGCTTAGCGGGCAGCCCCACAGATACGCAGTATTTT. Translating gives CASSLAGSPTDTQYF.

In the case of this clone: Sequence at one end of the junction differs from germline and may be a read error. The gene calls are TRBV7-2 and TRBJ1-1; no reliable D call. CDR3 length: 15 residues. Germline CDR1 and CDR2: SGHTA and FQGNSA. CDR3 sequence reads: CASSLASRPNTEAFF. In nucleotides, the CDR3 is TGTGCCAGCAGTTTAGCATCCAGGCCGAACACTGAAGCTTTCTTT. The full variable domain, with the rest looked up from reference TRBV7-2 and TRBJ1-1, is GAGVSQSPSNKVTEKGKDVELRCDPISGHTALYWYRQSLGQGLEFLIYFQGNSAPDKSGLPSDRFSAERTGGSVSTLTIQRTQQEDSAVYLCASSLASRPNTEAFFGQGTRLTVV.

V gene TRBV28 combines with J gene TRBJ1-6, with 8 bases matching TRBD1. The ends lost 6 bases at V and 3 bases at J; junction bases unmatched: 7. Germline values: CDR1 MDHEN, CDR2 SYDVKM. The CDR3 loop spans 16 amino acids. CDR3 nucleotide sequence: TGTGCCAGCAGCCCGGACAGGGTTCTCTATAATTCACCCCTCCACTTT. Its protein is CASSPDRVLYNSPLHF.